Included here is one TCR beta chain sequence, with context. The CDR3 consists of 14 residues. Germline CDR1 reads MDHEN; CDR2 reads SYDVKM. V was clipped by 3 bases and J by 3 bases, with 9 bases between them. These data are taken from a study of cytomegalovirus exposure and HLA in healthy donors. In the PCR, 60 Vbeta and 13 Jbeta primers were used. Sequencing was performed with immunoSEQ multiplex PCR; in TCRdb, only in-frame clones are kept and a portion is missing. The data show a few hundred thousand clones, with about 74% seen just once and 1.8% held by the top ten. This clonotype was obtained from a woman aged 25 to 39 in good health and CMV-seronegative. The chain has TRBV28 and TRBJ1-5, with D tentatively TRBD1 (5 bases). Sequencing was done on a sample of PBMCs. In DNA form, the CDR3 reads TGTGCCAGCAGTTTTGAGACAGACAATCAGCCCCAGCATTTT. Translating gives CASSFETDNQPQHF.